This T cell receptor beta chain was sequenced for a study of spatial heterogeneity in lung cancer. Study-wide context: Alpha-chain sequences were detected in numbers that were consistently lower than beta-chain sequences.

Every TCR cDNA molecule bore its own unique molecular identifier. TCRdb fed the 5' RACE reads into MiXCR, producing one record per CDR3 protein. The sample holds about 3,700 distinct CDR3 sequences; approximately 7% are singletons and the top ten take 15% to 25%. By sample share, this clonotype is medium-sized. Time point noted: sample taken at primary tumor resection. Sequencing was performed on whole RNA extracted from tumor and nontumor lung tissue, or from frozen PBMC, and the material was left unsorted. Samples were donated by 72 untreated early-stage non-small cell lung cancer patients. Specimen: normal lung tissue next to the tumor, collected at surgery. This sequence originates from a male donor with early-stage non-small cell lung cancer.

CDR3 sequence: CASSDYVSSTDTQYF. The CDR3, as DNA: TGCGCCAGCAGCGATTACGTATCTAGCACAGATACGCAGTATTTT. This sequence joins TRBV5-1 and TRBJ2-3; D gene unclear. The CDR3 loop spans 15 amino acids. Trimming shortened V by 4 bases and J by 0 bases, and 12 bases separated the two germline ends. The germline CDR1 and CDR2 sequences are SGHRS and YFSETQ.